The clone carrying this T cell receptor (beta chain) was counted only a few times. This record belongs to a study of blood T cell repertoires in COVID-19. The study recruited people aged about 18 to 89 years across around 23 US areas. The V gene lost 5 bases and the J gene lost 8 bases, with 15 bases spanning the gap. Per the germline V gene, CDR1 is SGHAT and CDR2 is FQNNGV. The CDR3 contains 13 residues. TCRdb keeps only in-frame clones here, not all; method: immunoSEQ multiplex PCR. The sample has around 160,000 clones, 80% seen once. The sequence was obtained from a woman aged 60-75 years who had recovered from COVID-19. V gene TRBV11-2 combines with J gene TRBJ1-2; no clear D. Sequencing was done on a sample of PBMCs or T cells enriched from blood (not recorded which). The CDR3 is CASSQEGYGGYTF. Written as DNA, the CDR3 is TGTGCCAGCAGCCAAGAGGGATATGGCGGCTACACCTTC.